The 15 T cell receptor beta chains listed next were all sequenced from one sample in a study of beta chain features in type 1 diabetes. Expressed TCRB transcripts got sequenced, as all isolated RNA was reverse transcribed. Profiling relied on immunoSEQ multiplex PCR, and the TCRdb table lists in-frame clones only, not all of them. The sample holds 53,000 or so clones, just under 65% seen once. Their antigens remain unidentified. Study-level results: People with Type 1 diabetes carried modestly yet significantly shorter TCRB CDR3s in all four CD4+ subsets.

The sequenced sample consisted of stem cell memory CD4+ T cells from blood. These receptors were collected from a woman aged 25 to 39 with type 1 diabetes.

The chain couples TRBV29-1 to TRBJ2-5; D uncertain. V lost 6 bases to trimming and J lost 4 bases, with 15 bases between them. Germline values: CDR1 SQVTM, CDR2 ANQGSEA. The CDR3 spans 13 residues. The CDR3 sequence: CSVVDLSIETQYF. The CDR3 region has the DNA TGCAGCGTCGTAGATCTCTCCATAGAGACCCAGTACTTC.

This clone was detected only once. The V and J genes are TRBV19 and TRBJ1-1, with 8 bases matching TRBD1. The length of the CDR3 is 14 residues. Germline V lookup: CDR1 LNHDA, CDR2 SQIVND (reference sequence). V was pared by 3 bases and J by 3 bases, with 3 bases of the junction left unmatched. CDR3 in amino acids: CASSITGGDTEAFF. The DNA for the CDR3 is TGTGCCAGTAGTATCACAGGGGGAGACACTGAAGCTTTCTTT.

The chain carries TRBV29-1 and TRBJ2-5, with no clear D. Germline CDR1 is SQVTM and CDR2 is ANQGSEA. This CDR3 has 13 residues. The V end was cut by 4 bases, the J end by 1 base, with 10 bases between. For the CDR3, the DNA is TGCAGCGTTGTTATTAACAGCCAAGAGACCCAGTACTTC. Translation: CSVVINSQETQYF. The variable domain in full, with the rest retrieved from reference TRBV29-1 and TRBJ2-5, is SAVISQKPSRDICQRGTSLTIQCQVDSQVTMMFWYRQQPGQSLTLIATANQGSEATYESGFVIDKFPISRPNLTFSTLTVSNMSPEDSSIYLCSVVINSQETQYFGPGTRLLVL.

The rearrangement joins TRBV7-3 to TRBJ1-2; 8 bases map to TRBD1. CDR1 is SGHTA and CDR2 is FQGTGA in the germline V gene. V was pared by 4 bases and J by 6 bases, with 4 bases of the junction left unmatched. The CDR3 is made up of 13 amino acids. CDR3 sequence: CASSSRGLDGYTF. CDR3 nucleotides: TGTGCCAGCAGCTCCAGGGGGCTTGATGGCTACACCTTC.

The rearrangement uses TRBV2 and TRBJ1-5; D is possibly TRBD1 (5 bases). From germline, CDR1 is SNHLY and CDR2 FYNNEI. V was shortened by 2 bases and J by 7 bases, with 18 bases between the two germline ends. This CDR3 has 16 residues. The CDR3 here is CASSEMPPRRAQPQHF. CDR3 nucleotides: TGTGCCAGCAGTGAAATGCCCCCCCGCAGGGCCCAGCCCCAGCATTTT.

V gene TRBV5-1 combines with J gene TRBJ2-1; TRBD2 agrees at 9 bases. V lost 4 bases to trimming and J lost 1 base; unmatched junction nucleotides: 3. Germline values: CDR1 SGHRS, CDR2 YFSETQ. This CDR3 is 15 amino acids long. Here the CDR3 reads CASSRGLASYNEQFF. The CDR3 DNA sequence: TGCGCCAGCAGCCGCGGACTAGCGTCCTACAATGAGCAGTTCTTC.

The chain joins TRBV6-5 to TRBJ1-1, with 7 bases aligning to TRBD1. The CDR3 is 15 residues long. The junction had 6 bases not matched to a gene; V was cut back by 5 bases and J by 0 bases. The germline V gene has CDR1 MNHEY and CDR2 SVGAGI. The CDR3 spells CASSITGTVNTEAFF. The CDR3 DNA reads as TGTGCCAGCAGTATAACCGGGACAGTGAACACTGAAGCTTTCTTT.

Note on this clone: An end of the junction does not agree with germline; a read error may underlie this. The CDR3 DNA reads TGTGCCAGCAGCCTAAAAGGGGAATTTCTGTACCCCGTCTTT. It codes for CASSLKGEFLYPVF. The J gene is TRBJ1-1, the V gene TRBV5-4; a weak D match, TRBD1 (5 bases). CDR3 length: 14 amino acids. Germline CDR1 SGHNT, CDR2 YYREEE (reference sequence).

This chain uses TRBV5-1 with TRBJ2-5; tentatively, D is TRBD2 (5 bases). Germline-derived CDR1 and CDR2 are SGHRS and YFSETQ. Trimming stripped 0 bases from V and 3 bases from J, with 6 bases between. CDR3 size: 13 residues. In nucleotides, the CDR3 is TGCGCCAGCAGCTTGGGGGGAGAAGAGACCCAGTACTTC. Protein product: CASSLGGEETQYF. Drawing the rest from reference TRBV5-1 and TRBJ2-5, the complete variable domain is KAGVTQTPRYLIKTRGQQVTLSCSPISGHRSVSWYQQTPGQGLQFLFEYFSETQRNKGNFPGRFSGRQFSNSRSEMNVSTLELGDSALYLCASSLGGEETQYFGPGTRLLVL.

This clone was recorded once. The rearrangement links TRBV29-1 to TRBJ1-1; D is uncertain. This CDR3 is built from 12 residues. CDR1 and CDR2 (germline): SQVTM, ANQGSEA. CDR3 amino acids: CNHRDGNTEAFF. CDR3 bases: TGCAACCATCGGGATGGGAACACTGAAGCTTTCTTT.

The rearrangement uses TRBV7-9 and TRBJ2-1, with TRBD2 matching over 10 bases. V trimming: 5 bases; J trimming: 8 bases; junction bases outside the gene matches: 12. The CDR3 loop spans 16 amino acids. The V gene's germline CDR1 is SEHNR and CDR2 FQNEAQ (reference sequence). This CDR3 reads CASSPRGLAGADEQFF. For the CDR3, the DNA is TGTGCCAGCAGCCCCCGGGGGCTAGCGGGAGCGGATGAGCAGTTCTTC. Complete variable domain (other parts from reference TRBV7-9 and TRBJ2-1): DTGVSQNPRHKITKRGQNVTFRCDPISEHNRLYWYRQTLGQGPEFLTYFQNEAQLEKSRLLSDRFSAERPKGSFSTLEIQRTEQGDSAMYLCASSPRGLAGADEQFFGPGTRLTVL.

This clone was detected only once. This chain joins TRBV18 and TRBJ1-1; D gene ambiguous. Germline CDR1 KGHSH, CDR2 LQKENI. The CDR3 loop spans 14 amino acids. Trimming took off 3 bases at V and 0 bases at J, with 8 bases between the two ends. CDR3 in DNA: TGTGCCAGCTCACCGTCAGTATTGAACACTGAAGCTTTCTTT. As protein: CASSPSVLNTEAFF.

The V gene is TRBV5-1, the J gene TRBJ2-5; 11 bases match TRBD2. The CDR3 has 14 residues. The trim removed 4 bases at V and 4 bases at J, leaving 3 bases unmatched. The germline V gene has CDR1 SGHRS and CDR2 YFSETQ. CDR3 residues: CASSPGTSGETQYF. For the CDR3, the DNA is TGCGCCAGCAGCCCGGGGACTAGCGGAGAGACCCAGTACTTC. Looking up the rest from reference TRBV5-1 and TRBJ2-5 gives the full variable domain: KAGVTQTPRYLIKTRGQQVTLSCSPISGHRSVSWYQQTPGQGLQFLFEYFSETQRNKGNFPGRFSGRQFSNSRSEMNVSTLELGDSALYLCASSPGTSGETQYFGPGTRLLVL.

The table lists this clone with a few counts. V usage is TRBV7-9 and J usage is TRBJ1-5; no definite D call. Germline assignment: CDR1 SEHNR and CDR2 FQNEAQ (reference sequence). V dropped 6 bases and J dropped 1 base, with 10 bases sitting between them. The CDR3 length is 14 residues. The CDR3 bases are TGTGCCAGCAGTCCATCGGTAAGCAATCAGCCCCAGCATTTT. Protein: CASSPSVSNQPQHF.

This chain links TRBV19 with TRBJ2-7, with 7 bases lining up with TRBD1. Germline V gives CDR1 LNHDA, CDR2 SQIVND (reference sequence). V dropped 3 bases and J dropped 3; count of bases not matched to a gene: 8. This CDR3 spans 15 amino acids. This chain's CDR3 is CASSIAPGQNYEQYF. CDR3 bases: TGTGCCAGTAGTATCGCCCCGGGACAGAACTACGAGCAGTACTTC.